This record concerns one TCR beta chain sequence. Two negative PCRs, clearance, or symptom resolution had been documented for recovered Cohort 3 donors. Assay used: immunoSEQ multiplex PCR; TCRdb lists only in-frame clones, some missing. The table has fewer than 400,000 clones, 92% seen once. The entry originates in a study of blood T cell repertoires in COVID-19. Background on the study: COVID-19 samples collected from the United States, Italy and Spain covered acute and convalescent phases. Sources were T cells, B-cell-depleted T cells, or PBMCs; the material itself was cDNA or gDNA.

The V gene's germline CDR1 is SEHNR and CDR2 FQNEAQ (reference sequence). The CDR3 is made up of 16 amino acids. Trimming removed 4 bases at V and 2 bases at J, with 18 bases between. The source is a woman younger than 45 who had recovered from COVID-19. The rearrangement joins TRBV7-9 to TRBJ2-7; maybe TRBD2 (5 bases). The sample was PBMCs or T cells enriched from blood (not recorded which). In DNA form, the CDR3 reads TGTGCCAGCAGCTCGACCCGAAGCGGACTTACCTACGAGCAGTACTTC. Encoded protein: CASSSTRSGLTYEQYF.